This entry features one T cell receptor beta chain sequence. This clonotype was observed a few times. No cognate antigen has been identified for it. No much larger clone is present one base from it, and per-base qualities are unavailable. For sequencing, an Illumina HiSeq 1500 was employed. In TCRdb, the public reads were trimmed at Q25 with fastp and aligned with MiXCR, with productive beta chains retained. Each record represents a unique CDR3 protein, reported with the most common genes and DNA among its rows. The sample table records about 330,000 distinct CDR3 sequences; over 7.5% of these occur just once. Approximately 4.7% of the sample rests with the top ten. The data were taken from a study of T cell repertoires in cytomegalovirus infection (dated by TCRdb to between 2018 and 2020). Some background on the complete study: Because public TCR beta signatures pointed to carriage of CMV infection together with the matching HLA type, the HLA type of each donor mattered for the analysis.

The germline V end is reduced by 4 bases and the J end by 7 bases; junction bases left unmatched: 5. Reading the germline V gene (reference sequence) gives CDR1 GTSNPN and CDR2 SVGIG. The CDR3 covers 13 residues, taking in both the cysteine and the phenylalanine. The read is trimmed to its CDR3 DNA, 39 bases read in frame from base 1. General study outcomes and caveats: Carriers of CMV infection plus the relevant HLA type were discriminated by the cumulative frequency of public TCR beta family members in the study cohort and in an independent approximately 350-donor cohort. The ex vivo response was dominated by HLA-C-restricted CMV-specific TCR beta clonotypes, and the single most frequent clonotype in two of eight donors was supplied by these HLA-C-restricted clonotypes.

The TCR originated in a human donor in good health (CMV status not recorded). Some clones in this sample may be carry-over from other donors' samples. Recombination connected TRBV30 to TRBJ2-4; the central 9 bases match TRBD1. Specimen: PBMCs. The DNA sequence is TGTGCCTGGACCCCAGGGACAGGGAACATTCAGTACTTC. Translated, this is CAWTPGTGNIQYF.